Each of the 18 T cell receptor beta chains below was sequenced from the same sample in a study of cytomegalovirus exposure and HLA in healthy donors. The assay was immunoSEQ multiplex PCR, and TCRdb's table has in-frame clones only and misses some. Here the sample spans 180,000 or so clones, more than 75% being singletons. The sequencing sample was made of PBMCs. Receptor source: a man between 25 and 39 years old in good health and CMV-seropositive.

This sequence joins TRBV15 and TRBJ2-7; possibly TRBD1 for D (7 bases). Germline V lookup: CDR1 LNHNV, CDR2 YYDKDF (reference sequence). CDR3 length: 16 residues. The V end was cut by 0 bases, the J end by 4 bases, with 16 bases between. The CDR3 region is CATSRDSRGAIYEQYF. The CDR3 nucleotides are TGTGCCACCAGCAGAGACTCCAGGGGGGCCATTTACGAGCAGTACTTC.

The rearrangement links TRBV13 to TRBJ2-7; 8 bases align to TRBD2. The length of the CDR3 is 14 residues. Germline trimming cut 5 bases from V and 5 bases from J; bases unmatched to any gene: 8. Germline loops: CDR1 PRHDT, CDR2 FYEKMQ (reference sequence). CDR3 in amino acids: CASSLRGGSHEQYF. CDR3 nucleotides: TGTGCCAGCAGCCTTCGGGGGGGCTCACACGAGCAGTACTTC.

The chain combines TRBV11-3 with TRBJ1-6; 10 nucleotides match TRBD1. J lost 9 bases, V lost 5 bases, and 4 bases had no gene match. CDR3 size: 14 residues. CDR1 and CDR2 (germline): SGHNT, YENEEA. The CDR3 loop is CASSHRDRGSPLHF. As DNA, the CDR3 is TGTGCCAGCAGCCACCGGGACAGGGGTTCACCCCTCCACTTT.

This clone was seen only once. The J gene is TRBJ2-7, the V gene TRBV30; D is unresolved. The V and J ends lost 1 base and 2 bases respectively, with 6 bases between them. The CDR3 runs 12 residues. The germline gives CDR1 GTSNPN, CDR2 SVGIG (reference sequence). The CDR3 nucleotides read TGTGCCTGGAGTGAGCAAGCCTACGAGCAGTACTTC. Translated: CAWSEQAYEQYF.

The chain uses TRBV13 and TRBJ2-3; no clear D. Trimming took off 5 bases at V and 5 bases at J, with 17 bases between the two ends. Germline V gives CDR1 PRHDT, CDR2 FYEKMQ (reference sequence). The CDR3 length is 15 residues. CDR3 nucleotides: TGTGCCAGCAGCCCAGGTGGGTCGAAGGGAGATACGCAGTATTTT. This codes for CASSPGGSKGDTQYF.

This clone was counted many times. The CDR3 is CASSINLGTNTEAFF. DNA of the CDR3: TGTGCCAGTAGTATTAATCTTGGGACAAACACTGAAGCTTTCTTT. V gene TRBV19 combines with J gene TRBJ1-1; D possibly corresponds to TRBD1 (6 bases). Trimming took 3 bases from V and 2 from J, leaving 13 bases between them. There are 15 residues in the CDR3. Germline V gene lookup returns CDR1 LNHDA and CDR2 SQIVND (reference sequence).

Comment on this clone: Other DNA sequences in the sample encode the same CDR3. The V gene is TRBV6-6, the J gene TRBJ1-5; no clear D gene. The length of the CDR3 is 13 residues. Germline V gene lookup returns CDR1 MNHNY and CDR2 SVGAGI (reference sequence). Between the trimmed V and J ends, which lost 2 bases and 1 base, there was a span of 3 bases. CDR3 nucleotides: TGTGCCAGCAGTTACGGCAGCAATCAGCCCCAGCATTTT. Translation: CASSYGSNQPQHF.

This clone was seen a single time. The J gene is TRBJ1-1, the V gene TRBV28; D call uncertain. V shed 10 bases and J shed 5 bases, with 8 bases lying between them. This CDR3 has 10 residues. Germline CDR1 MDHEN, CDR2 SYDVKM. In nucleotides, the CDR3 is TGTGCCACCAGGAGGACTGAAGCTTTCTTT. Amino acids: CATRRTEAFF. Filled out from reference TRBV28 and TRBJ1-1, the complete variable domain reads DVKVTQSSRYLVKRTGEKVFLECVQDMDHENMFWYRQDPGLGLRLIYFSYDVKMKEKGDIPEGYSVSREKKERFSLILESASTNQTSMYLCATRRTEAFFGQGTRLTVV.

This chain links TRBV27 with TRBJ1-5, with D perhaps matching TRBD1 (5 bases). The CDR3 has 15 amino acids. CDR1 MNHEY and CDR2 SMNVEV come from the germline V gene (reference sequence). Trimming took 5 bases from V and 0 from J, leaving 11 bases between them. The CDR3: CASSPPGPSNQPQHF. The DNA of the CDR3 is TGTGCCAGCAGTCCCCCAGGGCCTAGCAATCAGCCCCAGCATTTT.

This clone was detected a few times. This rearrangement joins TRBV19 to TRBJ1-5; D is unclear. CDR1 and CDR2 from the germline V gene are LNHDA and SQIVND (reference sequence). The ends were cut back, 6 bases at V and 3 bases at J, with 9 bases in the middle. The CDR3 consists of 13 residues. CDR3 in amino acids: CASRAGINQPQHF. CDR3 sequence (DNA): TGTGCCAGTAGAGCGGGGATCAATCAGCCCCAGCATTTT.

V gene TRBV5-1 combines with J gene TRBJ2-7, with D perhaps matching TRBD1 or TRBD2 (5 bases each). CDR3 length: 16 residues. V was pared by 1 base and J by 3 bases, with 17 bases between. Germline V lookup: CDR1 SGHRS, CDR2 YFSETQ. The CDR3 DNA follows: TGCGCCAGCAGCTTGCTTTGGACGGGGCCGGACTACGAGCAGTACTTC. Protein sequence: CASSLLWTGPDYEQYF.

The rearrangement joins TRBV19 to TRBJ1-2; 12 positions match TRBD1. Germline-derived CDR1 and CDR2 are LNHDA and SQIVND (reference sequence). The V gene end was trimmed by 3 bases and the J gene end by 6 bases; junction bases not matched to a gene: 2. There are 14 residues in the CDR3. The CDR3 DNA follows: TGTGCCAGTAGTATCGGGACAGGGGGCAATGGCTACACCTTC. Protein product: CASSIGTGGNGYTF. Full variable domain (missing parts from reference TRBV19 and TRBJ1-2): DGGITQSPKYLFRKEGQNVTLSCEQNLNHDAMYWYRQDPGQGLRLIYYSQIVNDFQKGDIAEGYSVSREKKESFPLTVTSAQKNPTAFYLCASSIGTGGNGYTFGSGTRLTVV.

This chain connects TRBV5-1 to TRBJ1-3, with TRBD1 as a possible D gene (5 bases). Germline V gene sequence: CDR1 SGHRS, CDR2 YFSETQ. The CDR3 is 16 residues long. Trimming removed 1 base from V and 3 bases from J, with 14 bases in between. The CDR3 loop reads CASSLQAGNFGNTIYF. The CDR3 bases are TGCGCCAGCAGCTTGCAAGCAGGGAACTTTGGAAACACCATATATTTT.

This chain links TRBV6-5 with TRBJ2-7; possible D gene TRBD2, 5 bases. Germline loops: CDR1 MNHEY, CDR2 SVGAGI. V lost 7 bases to trimming and J lost 3 bases, with 16 bases between them. The CDR3 has 14 residues. The CDR3 nucleotides are TGTGCCAGCACCCATACCTCGGGGAACTACGAGCAGTACTTC. Translated: CASTHTSGNYEQYF.

V usage is TRBV6-6 and J usage is TRBJ2-2; possibly TRBD1 for D (5 bases). V lost 5 bases, J lost 5 bases, and 18 bases lay in between. The CDR3 length is 16 residues. The germline gives CDR1 MNHNY, CDR2 SVGAGI (reference sequence). In nucleotides, the CDR3 is TGTGCCAGCAGTCCCCCGCCAGGGTATTTAACCGGGGAGCTGTTTTTT. Its translation is CASSPPPGYLTGELFF.

The V call is TRBV9, the J call TRBJ1-1; no clear D gene. This CDR3 has 13 amino acids. From germline, CDR1 is SGDLS and CDR2 YYNGEE. Trimming shortened V by 0 bases and J by 0 bases, and 3 bases separated the two germline ends. For the CDR3, the DNA is TGTGCCAGCAGCGTAGAGATGAACACTGAAGCTTTCTTT. This sequence encodes CASSVEMNTEAFF.

The chain links TRBV27 to TRBJ1-3; a possible D gene is TRBD1 (6 bases). The V end lost 5 bases, the J end lost 0 bases, and 17 bases lay between the germline ends. This CDR3 is built from 17 residues. Germline values: CDR1 MNHEY, CDR2 SMNVEV (reference sequence). The CDR3 nucleotides are TGTGCCAGCAGTCTCACAGGGTCCCCCTACTCTGGAAACACCATATATTTT. This encodes CASSLTGSPYSGNTIYF.

V is TRBV30 and J is TRBJ2-2, with a possible D match to TRBD1 (6 bases). There are 14 residues in the CDR3. The germline gives CDR1 GTSNPN, CDR2 SVGIG (reference sequence). Trimming pared 3 bases from V and 4 bases from J, leaving 12 bases between. For the CDR3, the DNA is TGTGCCTGGAGATCAGGGGTGGCCACCGGGGAGCTGTTTTTT. This encodes CAWRSGVATGELFF.